One and the same sample provided the 17 T cell receptor beta chains below, sequenced in a study of blood T cells in healthy people across ages. A second PCR of about 6 to 11 cycles used a sample-barcoded 5' primer and a J-beta primer mix. TCRdb re-called the 5' RACE reads through MiXCR, storing one row per CDR3 protein. The table has about 1.1 million distinct CDR3 sequences, around two fifths seen once. Sequencing was done on a sample of blood. These receptors originate from a man younger than 35 in good health.

Concerning this clonotype: At one boundary the junction diverges from the germline segment, which might be a read error. The V gene is TRBV6-5, the J gene TRBJ1-2, with unresolved D. CDR1 and CDR2 (germline): MNHEY, SVGAGI. The CDR3 covers 14 residues. CDR3 in amino acids: CAGSYASSMYGYTF. The CDR3 coding sequence is TGTGCCGGCAGTTACGCGTCAAGCATGTATGGCTACACCTTC.

This clonotype was seen more than once but under ten times. The chain employs TRBV20-1 and TRBJ2-3; D unresolved. Trimming removed 4 bases from V and 0 bases from J, with 11 bases in between. Germline V CDR1 and CDR2: DFQATT, SNEGSKA (reference sequence). This CDR3 is 14 amino acids long. The CDR3 DNA sequence: TGCAGTGCTATGTTGGCGGAGAGCACAGATACGCAGTATTTT. Amino acid sequence: CSAMLAESTDTQYF.

V gene TRBV24-1 combines with J gene TRBJ2-7; 9 bases agree with TRBD1. Germline V lookup: CDR1 KGHDR, CDR2 SFDVKD. The junction had 13 bases not matched to a gene; V was cut back by 4 bases and J by 7 bases. This CDR3 spans 16 amino acids. CDR3 coding DNA: TGTGCCACCAGTGAACCCACAGGGGGCCCCTACAATGAGCAGTACTTC. Translating gives CATSEPTGGPYNEQYF.

The chain recombines TRBV27 with TRBJ1-2, with D perhaps matching TRBD1 (5 bases). The CDR3 loop spans 15 amino acids. Trimming took 5 bases from V and 8 from J, leaving 21 bases between them. Looked up from germline, CDR1 is MNHEY and CDR2 is SMNVEV (reference sequence). Here the CDR3 DNA reads TGTGCCAGCAGTCAGGGACCACTATCGAGGGACGGCTACACCTTC. Translation: CASSQGPLSRDGYTF.

The chain employs TRBV20-1 and TRBJ1-1, with 9 bases fitting TRBD1. The germline CDR1 and CDR2 sequences are DFQATT and SNEGSKA (reference sequence). The trim removed 3 bases at V and 0 bases at J, leaving 8 bases unmatched. The CDR3 is 16 amino acids. CDR3: CSASRGGQGMNTEAFF. CDR3 nucleotides: TGCAGTGCTAGTAGGGGGGGACAGGGAATGAACACTGAAGCTTTCTTT.

The chain employs TRBV24-1 and TRBJ2-3; 7 bases are a match to TRBD2. There are 16 residues in the CDR3. Trimming at V came to 4 bases and at J to 5 bases, leaving 11 bases not matched to a gene. Germline-derived CDR1 and CDR2 are KGHDR and SFDVKD. The CDR3: CATSDLERGKGDTQYF. The CDR3 DNA sequence: TGTGCCACCAGTGACCTGGAGCGGGGAAAAGGAGATACGCAGTATTTT.

The rearrangement joins TRBV19 to TRBJ1-5; 7 nucleotides align to TRBD1. The V segment lost 5 bases and the J segment 7 bases; nucleotides outside the gene matches: 5. Germline CDR1 reads LNHDA; CDR2 reads SQIVND (reference sequence). The length of the CDR3 is 13 residues. CDR3 in amino acids: CASSDTGAQPQHF. Written as DNA, the CDR3 is TGTGCCAGTAGTGATACAGGGGCCCAGCCCCAGCATTTT.

This clonotype was observed a handful of times. This chain uses TRBV12-5 with TRBJ2-7, with TRBD1 as a possible D gene (6 bases). The J call may be in error: the DNA end matches TRBJ2-5 better. Germline CDR1 is LGHNT and CDR2 is FRNRAP. This CDR3 contains 17 residues. The CDR3 region is CASGFQGSRGDRVTQYF. CDR3 nucleotides: TGTGCTAGTGGTTTCCAGGGGTCCAGGGGAGATAGGGTGACCCAGTACTTC.

With regard to this clonotype: Relative to the germline gene, one junction end is altered; a read error may explain this. The chain links TRBV5-1 to TRBJ2-1; TRBD1 agrees at 11 bases. The CDR3 consists of 14 residues. Germline V gives CDR1 SGHRS, CDR2 YFSETQ. The CDR3: CASSERTGGFEQFF. The CDR3 nucleotides read TGCGCAAGCAGCGAGAGGACAGGGGGCTTTGAGCAGTTCTTC.

V and J are TRBV4-3 and TRBJ1-5, with no clear D. The CDR3 is 16 residues long. Germline CDR1 is LGHNA and CDR2 is YSLEER. Trimming took 0 bases from V and 2 from J, leaving 11 bases between them. CDR3 DNA sequence: TGCGCCAGCAGCCAAGATCGGGGTGGCGGCAATCAGCCCCAGCATTTT. Protein product: CASSQDRGGGNQPQHF.

To note about this clonotype: A read error may produce the germline difference seen at one junction end. CDR3 DNA sequence: TGTGCCATCAGTGCGGCAGGGCCCGACCTTCTCACTAATAAAAAACTGTTTTTT. It translates to CAISAAGPDLLTNKKLFF. V gene TRBV10-3 combines with J gene TRBJ1-4, with D perhaps matching TRBD1 (5 bases). Germline loops: CDR1 ENHRY, CDR2 SYGVKD. The CDR3 sequence is 18 residues long.

About this clonotype: This may be a read error: a much more frequent sequence differs by one nucleotide. The V and J genes are TRBV29-1 and TRBJ1-2; 8 nucleotides align to TRBD1. The germline V gene encodes CDR1 SQVTM and CDR2 ANQGSEA. The CDR3 contains 11 residues. J was trimmed by 9 bases and V by 5 bases; bases with no gene match: 5. This chain's CDR3 is CSVTDRDSYTF. CDR3 in DNA: TGCAGCGTTACGGACAGGGATAGCTACACCTTC.

The chain links TRBV29-1 to TRBJ2-2, with D perhaps given as TRBD1 or TRBD2 (6 bases each). This CDR3 contains 16 residues. Germline V gene sequence: CDR1 SQVTM, CDR2 ANQGSEA. The germline V and J ends were trimmed by 2 bases and 0 bases, with 13 bases remaining between them. In DNA form, the CDR3 reads TGCAGCGTTGAAACGGTCGGGGGCGCGAACACCGGGGAGCTGTTTTTT. Its protein product is CSVETVGGANTGELFF.

This clonotype appeared many times. J is TRBJ2-3 and V is TRBV9, with D possibly matching TRBD2 (7 bases). Germline CDR1 reads SGDLS; CDR2 reads YYNGEE. V lost 2 bases, J lost 1 base, and 20 bases lay in between. This CDR3 is 18 amino acids long. The CDR3 sequence: CASSVEGGRPSGTDTQYF. DNA of the CDR3: TGTGCCAGCAGCGTGGAGGGGGGGAGACCTTCGGGCACAGATACGCAGTATTTT.

This clonotype occurred once. The junction departs from the called germline gene at one end, perhaps through a read error. The V and J genes are TRBV6-5 and TRBJ2-1; D may be TRBD2 (7 bases). In germline, CDR1 is MNHEY, CDR2 SVGAGI. This CDR3 region has 17 residues. The CDR3 DNA sequence: TGTGCCAGCAGTTGGGCATCGGGGGGCGCTCCCTACAATGAGCAGGTCTTC. Protein sequence: CASSWASGGAPYNEQVF.

V usage is TRBV12-3 or TRBV12-4 and J usage is TRBJ2-1; D possibly corresponds to TRBD2 (6 bases). Between the trimmed V and J ends, which lost 3 bases and 0 bases, there was a span of 12 bases. This CDR3 has 16 amino acids. The CDR3 is CASSFRDLSSYNEQFF. The CDR3 nucleotides read TGTGCCAGCAGTTTTCGGGACTTGAGCTCCTACAATGAGCAGTTCTTC.

Remarks on this clonotype: One base away lies a much larger clone, so this may be a sequencing read error. This chain joins TRBV20-1 and TRBJ2-3; no clear D gene. The CDR3 is 10 amino acids. CDR1 is DFQATT, CDR2 SNEGSKA, per germline (reference sequence). The CDR3 coding sequence is TGCAGTGCCAGGAGAGATGCGCAGTATTTT. Its translation is CSARRDAQYF.